These 13 T cell receptor beta chains originate from one sample sequenced in a study of monozygotic twins with inflammatory bowel disease. Using the 5' RACE reads, TCRdb records one entry per CDR3 protein without DNA. The repertoire shows some 400,000 distinct CDR3 sequences; the top ten hold 2% to 3%. Specimen: blood. These TCRs come from a human donor with ulcerative colitis or Crohn's disease, or a healthy co-twin of an affected twin (not recorded which).

The rearrangement uses TRBV5-1 and TRBJ2-5; TCRdb's D gene call, TRBD1, goes unchecked for lack of DNA. The germline V gene has CDR1 SGHRS and CDR2 YFSETQ. The length of the CDR3 is 15 residues. The CDR3 loop is CASSRTTGPQETQYF.

The chain joins TRBV12-3 or TRBV12-4 to TRBJ2-7; TCRdb gives TRBD2 as the D gene, but with no DNA this cannot be confirmed. The CDR3 has 16 residues. CDR3 sequence reads: CASSSEGGLDRYEQYF.

This sequence joins TRBV5-4 and TRBJ2-5. The CDR3 is made up of 15 amino acids. Germline CDR1 and CDR2: SGHNT and YYREEE (reference sequence). This CDR3 is CASSQASGFEETQYF.

This rearrangement joins TRBV18 to TRBJ1-1. The germline gives CDR1 KGHSH, CDR2 LQKENI. This CDR3 is built from 15 residues. The CDR3 protein is CASSHTDTLNTEAFF.

The chain couples TRBV7-9 to TRBJ2-5. The CDR3 covers 11 residues. CDR1 SEHNR and CDR2 FQNEAQ come from the germline V gene (reference sequence). CDR3 residues: CASTEEETQYF.

This sequence joins TRBV12-3 or TRBV12-4 and TRBJ2-1; checking the TCRdb D call of TRBD1 is not possible without DNA. There are 15 residues in the CDR3. This chain's CDR3 is CASSFVRGWRNEQFF.

The genes are TRBV2 and TRBJ2-3; TCRdb outputs TRBD1, but without DNA this stays unchecked. Germline V gene lookup returns CDR1 SNHLY and CDR2 FYNNEI. CDR3 length: 13 amino acids. The CDR3 spells CASSESPGDTQYF.

CDR3 sequence: CSAKFKSGVADTQYF. The chain has TRBV20-1 and TRBJ2-3; TCRdb lists TRBD1, though no DNA is available to test this call. There are 15 residues in the CDR3. CDR1 DFQATT and CDR2 SNEGSKA come from the germline V gene (reference sequence).

The chain uses TRBV12-3 or TRBV12-4 and TRBJ1-1; TCRdb selects TRBD1, and the lack of DNA leaves this call unchecked. The CDR3 runs to 14 residues. The chain's CDR3 is CASSIQGAGTEAFF.

The rearrangement uses TRBV7-2 and TRBJ2-1. There are 11 residues in the CDR3. The V gene's germline CDR1 is SGHTA and CDR2 FQGNSA. The CDR3 loop is CASSFWDEQFF.

This rearrangement joins TRBV19 to TRBJ2-1; TCRdb's D gene call, TRBD1, goes unchecked for lack of DNA. The CDR3 is 14 amino acids. Per germline, CDR1 LNHDA and CDR2 SQIVND (reference sequence). The CDR3 region is CASSTSGILNEQFF.

The gene calls are TRBV5-6 and TRBJ1-1. The germline V gene has CDR1 SGHDT and CDR2 YYEEEE. The CDR3 is made up of 15 amino acids. The CDR3 spells CASSLWGSGNTEAFF.

The chain recombines TRBV5-1 with TRBJ1-1. Germline V gene data show CDR1 as SGHRS and CDR2 as YFSETQ. CDR3 length equals 13 residues. The chain's CDR3 is CASSFGQNTEAFF.